This T cell receptor beta chain was found in a study of tumor and adjacent non-tumor tissue in lung cancer. This sample's RNA came from whole unsorted tissue. More than 3 cm separated this lung sample from the edge of the tumor. Chemotherapy-naive patients with new lung cancer underwent thoracic surgery in China, August–late 2014. To note about this clonotype: An end of the junction does not agree with germline; a read error may underlie this.

Three rounds of nested PCR, following a modified ARM-PCR protocol, produced the TCRbeta library. Each CDR3 protein gets one entry after TCRdb re-called the multiplex PCR reads with MiXCR. Of more than 60,000 distinct CDR3 sequences listed, approximately 73% are singletons. The CDR3 is made up of 12 amino acids. This rearrangement joins TRBV12-3 or TRBV12-4 to TRBJ1-5; no clear D. This TCR was sampled from a man in his sixties with non-small cell lung cancer. Sequenced material: distant non-tumor lung tissue. The CDR3 spells CACSLMNQPQHF. In DNA, the CDR3 is TGTGCCTGCAGTTTAATGAATCAGCCCCAGCATTTC.